One and the same sample provided the 24 T cell receptor beta chains below, sequenced in a study of cytomegalovirus exposure and HLA in healthy donors. The PCR employed 60 Vbeta primers together with 13 Jbeta primers. This table comes from immunoSEQ multiplex PCR, and its TCRdb copy is limited to in-frame clones, with some not included. This sample yields about 69,000 clones, of which 70% to 80% are seen a single time; 2.5% to 3.5% belongs to the top ten. The sequenced sample was PBMCs. These receptor sequences come from a man between 18 and 29 years old in good health and CMV-seronegative.

The chain combines TRBV27 with TRBJ2-7; TRBD2 aligns across 8 bases. Unmatched junction bases numbered 11, after V lost 9 bases and J lost 4 bases. CDR1 and CDR2 (germline): MNHEY, SMNVEV (reference sequence). The CDR3 contains 14 residues. The CDR3 protein is CARELSGGPYEQYV. CDR3 bases: TGTGCCAGAGAGTTATCGGGGGGGCCATACGAGCAGTACGTC.

CDR3 sequence: CASSQKAGGNYGYTF. DNA of the CDR3: TGCGCCAGCAGCCAAAAAGCAGGGGGCAACTATGGCTACACCTTC. V usage is TRBV4-3 and J usage is TRBJ1-2; the match to TRBD1 covers 8 bases. The CDR3 has 15 amino acids. Germline V CDR1 and CDR2: LGHNA, YSLEER. After removal of 2 bases from V and 2 bases from J, the junction contained 4 bases not matched to a gene.

CDR3 residues: CASSYWDRGRNYGYTF. The CDR3 bases are TGTGCCAGCAGTTACTGGGACAGGGGGCGAAACTATGGCTACACCTTC. The chain links TRBV6-5 to TRBJ1-2; 12 nucleotides match TRBD1. Germline CDR1 is MNHEY and CDR2 is SVGAGI. The CDR3 has 16 residues. With 1 base clipped from V and 2 bases from J, the junction kept 2 bases outside the gene matches.

This clone was detected a few times. The chain recombines TRBV4-3 with TRBJ2-1, with TRBD1 matching over 11 bases. Germline-derived CDR1 and CDR2 are LGHNA and YSLEER. CDR3 length: 16 amino acids. V was pared by 2 bases and J by 10 bases, with 10 bases of the junction left unmatched. The DNA for the CDR3 is TGCGCCAGCAGCCAACTGGCCGGGGGACAGGGGGACGAGCAGTTCTTC. This encodes CASSQLAGGQGDEQFF.

The chain couples TRBV6-5 to TRBJ1-1; D is possibly TRBD1 (5 bases). The CDR3 sequence is 11 residues long. V gave up 6 bases and J gave up 5 bases, with 7 bases separating them. Germline V gives CDR1 MNHEY, CDR2 SVGAGI. In DNA, the CDR3 is TGTGCCAGCAGCCGGGGGACTGAAGCTTTCTTT. Translating it yields CASSRGTEAFF.

The chain carries TRBV12-5 and TRBJ2-3, with D tentatively TRBD1 (5 bases). Deletions cut 8 bases from V and 2 bases from J, with 11 bases between. Germline-derived CDR1 and CDR2 are LGHNT and FRNRAP. CDR3 length: 13 amino acids. The CDR3 region is CASSDSYTDTQYF. DNA of the CDR3: TGTGCTAGTTCCGACAGCTACACAGATACGCAGTATTTT. Together with reference TRBV12-5 and TRBJ2-3, the CDR3 gives the full variable domain: DARVTQTPRHKVTEMGQEVTMRCQPILGHNTVFWYRQTMMQGLELLAYFRNRAPLDDSGMPKDRFSAEMPDATLATLKIQPSEPRDSAVYFCASSDSYTDTQYFGPGTRLTVL.

This clone appeared a few times. The chain couples TRBV4-1 to TRBJ1-4; D possibly corresponds to TRBD1 (6 bases). Looked up from germline, CDR1 is MGHRA and CDR2 is YSYEKL. Trimming stripped 3 bases from V and 7 bases from J, with 18 bases between. The CDR3 covers 16 residues. The CDR3 protein is CASSQATGGGGEKLFF. In nucleotides, the CDR3 is TGCGCCAGCAGCCAGGCGACGGGAGGGGGGGGTGAAAAACTGTTTTTT.

In this sample, this clone turned up a few times. This sequence joins TRBV20-1 and TRBJ2-5; D remains ambiguous. CDR1 is DFQATT and CDR2 is SNEGSKA in the germline V gene (reference sequence). Trimming took 6 bases from V and 5 from J, leaving 10 bases between them. CDR3 length equals 11 residues. CDR3 DNA sequence: TGCAGTGCCCTACTTGCGGAGACCCAGTACTTC. Translation: CSALLAETQYF.

V and J are TRBV6-1 and TRBJ2-7; 9 bases line up with TRBD2. Germline V gene data show CDR1 as MNHNS and CDR2 as SASEGT. There are 15 residues in the CDR3. V dropped 0 bases and J dropped 7; count of bases not matched to a gene: 7. The CDR3 here is CASSEALGLAGEQYF. As DNA, the CDR3 is TGTGCCAGCAGTGAAGCGCTTGGGCTAGCGGGGGAGCAGTACTTC.

The chain combines TRBV7-9 with TRBJ1-1; D is unresolved. Germline assignment: CDR1 SEHNR and CDR2 FQNEAQ (reference sequence). The CDR3 covers 15 residues. With 0 bases removed from V and 4 bases from J, the gap between germline ends came to 12 bases. For the CDR3, the DNA is TGTGCCAGCAGCTTAGCACGCGGATCGGCCACTGAAGCTTTCTTT. Amino acids: CASSLARGSATEAFF.

J is TRBJ1-3 and V is TRBV9; D remains unclear. CDR1 SGDLS and CDR2 YYNGEE come from the germline V gene. CDR3 length equals 14 residues. Trimming shortened V by 3 bases and J by 4 bases, and 11 bases separated the two germline ends. CDR3 sequence (DNA): TGTGCCAGCAGCGAGAGGGCCAGAGGAAACACCATATATTTT. Protein: CASSERARGNTIYF.

J is TRBJ2-5 and V is TRBV14, with TRBD1 matching 7 bases. The CDR3 contains 15 residues. The J segment lost 6 bases and the V segment lost 6 bases, leaving 13 bases of the junction unmatched. Germline CDR1 is SGHDN and CDR2 is FVKESK. This chain's CDR3 is CASSPNRGWVKTQYF. DNA of the CDR3: TGTGCCAGCAGTCCTAACAGGGGATGGGTTAAGACCCAGTACTTC. Supplemented by reference TRBV14 and TRBJ2-5, the full variable domain reads EAGVTQFPSHSVIEKGQTVTLRCDPISGHDNLYWYRRVMGKEIKFLLHFVKESKQDESGMPNNRFLAERTGGTYSTLKVQPAELEDSGVYFCASSPNRGWVKTQYFGPGTRLLVL.

CDR3 in amino acids: CSTPQESWPYGYTF. The CDR3 DNA reads TGCAGCACCCCACAGGAAAGTTGGCCCTATGGCTACACCTTC. The chain employs TRBV29-1 and TRBJ1-2; possible D gene TRBD1, 5 bases. The CDR3 covers 14 residues. V lost 8 bases and J lost 4, with 20 bases in between. Germline CDR1 reads SQVTM; CDR2 reads ANQGSEA. Full variable domain (missing parts from reference TRBV29-1 and TRBJ1-2): SAVISQKPSRDICQRGTSLTIQCQVDSQVTMMFWYRQQPGQSLTLIATANQGSEATYESGFVIDKFPISRPNLTFSTLTVSNMSPEDSSIYLCSTPQESWPYGYTFGSGTRLTVV.

The V call is TRBV5-1, the J call TRBJ2-1; TRBD2 agrees at 10 bases. Unmatched junction bases numbered 7, after V lost 7 bases and J lost 0 bases. This CDR3 comprises 16 residues. CDR1 and CDR2 (germline): SGHRS, YFSETQ. The CDR3 DNA sequence: TGCGCCAGCGGATTCATAGCGGGGGGCTCCTACAATGAGCAGTTCTTC. Amino acid sequence: CASGFIAGGSYNEQFF. Filled out from reference TRBV5-1 and TRBJ2-1, the complete variable domain reads KAGVTQTPRYLIKTRGQQVTLSCSPISGHRSVSWYQQTPGQGLQFLFEYFSETQRNKGNFPGRFSGRQFSNSRSEMNVSTLELGDSALYLCASGFIAGGSYNEQFFGPGTRLTVL.

V gene TRBV6-1 combines with J gene TRBJ1-2; a weak D match, TRBD1 (5 bases). Germline values: CDR1 MNHNS, CDR2 SASEGT. This CDR3 contains 13 residues. V shed 6 bases and J shed 8 bases, with 16 bases lying between them. CDR3 in DNA: TGTGCCAGCAGCCCAAGCGGGGGAAGCGGCTACACCTTC. It specifies CASSPSGGSGYTF.

This chain uses TRBV20-1 with TRBJ1-2; D unclear. Germline V CDR1 and CDR2: DFQATT, SNEGSKA (reference sequence). The V end was cut by 7 bases, the J end by 7 bases, with 13 bases between. CDR3 length equals 11 residues. This CDR3 reads CSERRDLGYTF. The CDR3 bases are TGCAGTGAGCGGAGAGATCTTGGCTACACCTTC.

V gene TRBV7-8 combines with J gene TRBJ2-2, with TRBD2 matching 7 bases. Unmatched junction bases numbered 18, after V lost 5 bases and J lost 6 bases. CDR1 is SGHVS, CDR2 FQNEAQ, per germline. The CDR3 contains 18 residues. The CDR3 DNA is TGTGCCAGCAGCCGCCCTGGACTAGATCTGAGAGGCGCCGGGGAGCTGTTTTTT. Protein product: CASSRPGLDLRGAGELFF. Based on the CDR3 plus reference TRBV7-8 and TRBJ2-2, the full variable domain is GAGVSQSPRYKVAKRGQDVALRCDPISGHVSLFWYQQALGQGPEFLTYFQNEAQLDKSGLPSDRFFAERPEGSVSTLKIQRTQQEDSAVYLCASSRPGLDLRGAGELFFGEGSRLTVL.

The V and J genes are TRBV10-1 and TRBJ2-1, with a tentative D call TRBD1 (5 bases). Germline assignment: CDR1 WNHNN and CDR2 SYGVQD (reference sequence). CDR3 size: 15 residues. With 1 base removed from V and 8 bases from J, the gap between germline ends came to 15 bases. The CDR3 loop reads CASSEWKGFRDEQFF. The CDR3 nucleotides are TGCGCCAGCAGTGAGTGGAAGGGATTCAGGGATGAGCAGTTCTTC.

The chain couples TRBV5-1 to TRBJ2-1; D call uncertain. This CDR3 spans 14 amino acids. The ends were cut back, 2 bases at V and 5 bases at J, with 11 bases in the middle. From germline, CDR1 is SGHRS and CDR2 YFSETQ. The CDR3 loop is CASSLLWLDNEQFF. The DNA for the CDR3 is TGCGCCAGCAGCTTACTATGGTTGGACAATGAGCAGTTCTTC. Full variable domain (missing parts from reference TRBV5-1 and TRBJ2-1): KAGVTQTPRYLIKTRGQQVTLSCSPISGHRSVSWYQQTPGQGLQFLFEYFSETQRNKGNFPGRFSGRQFSNSRSEMNVSTLELGDSALYLCASSLLWLDNEQFFGPGTRLTVL.

The chain links TRBV27 to TRBJ2-7; D may be TRBD2 (6 bases). Between the trimmed V and J ends, which lost 7 bases and 1 base, there was a span of 29 bases. Germline V CDR1 and CDR2: MNHEY, SMNVEV (reference sequence). The CDR3 contains 19 residues. The DNA for the CDR3 is TGTGCCAGCACTCCTTTGGTGTTGCGGGGCGCAGGTAATTCCTACGAGCAGTACTTC. It yields the protein CASTPLVLRGAGNSYEQYF.

The chain joins TRBV2 to TRBJ1-1; D call uncertain. V was shortened by 1 base and J by 4 bases, with 13 bases between the two germline ends. CDR1 is SNHLY, CDR2 FYNNEI, per germline. The CDR3 has 15 amino acids. CDR3 DNA sequence: TGTGCCAGCAGTGAAGAGCCTTTCCGGGGCACTGAAGCTTTCTTT. It specifies CASSEEPFRGTEAFF. Full variable domain (missing parts from reference TRBV2 and TRBJ1-1): EPEVTQTPSHQVTQMGQEVILRCVPISNHLYFYWYRQILGQKVEFLVSFYNNEISEKSEIFDDQFSVERPDGSNFTLKIRSTKLEDSAMYFCASSEEPFRGTEAFFGQGTRLTVV.

The chain recombines TRBV7-3 with TRBJ2-7, with 7 bases that match TRBD1. V shed 3 bases, J shed 0 bases, and the junction held 2 bases outside the gene matches. The CDR3 spans 14 residues. Germline CDR1 SGHTA, CDR2 FQGTGA. This CDR3 is CASSLGQSSYEQYV. The CDR3 coding sequence is TGTGCCAGCAGCTTGGGACAGAGCTCCTACGAGCAGTACGTC.

V usage is TRBV29-1 and J usage is TRBJ2-5; 8 bases fit TRBD1. There are 14 residues in the CDR3. CDR1 is SQVTM and CDR2 is ANQGSEA in the germline V gene. The V and J ends lost 7 bases and 1 base, in that order; junction bases with no gene match: 8. CDR3 protein: CSAGRGQVQETQYF. DNA of the CDR3: TGCAGCGCGGGCCGGGGACAGGTCCAAGAGACCCAGTACTTC.

This sequence joins TRBV10-3 and TRBJ2-6; 12 positions match TRBD1. The CDR3 sequence is 18 residues long. From germline, CDR1 is ENHRY and CDR2 SYGVKD. J was trimmed by 3 bases and V by 3 bases; bases with no gene match: 6. The CDR3 is CAISDLGQGAFGANVLTF. The CDR3 DNA sequence: TGTGCCATCAGTGACCTGGGACAGGGGGCGTTTGGGGCCAACGTCCTGACTTTC.